These 25 T cell receptor beta chains were sequenced from one sample in a study of PD-L1 blockade in urothelial cancer. Sequenced by immunoSEQ multiplex PCR; TCRdb stores in-frame clones only, minus some. The table records 35,000 to 45,000 clones, approximately 80% of them present only once. Material: PBMCs, obtained around atezolizumab (anti-PD-L1) treatment. All receptors derive from a man in his 70s with urothelial cancer.

V gene TRBV9 combines with J gene TRBJ2-1; tentative D call: TRBD2 (7 bases). CDR1 and CDR2 (germline): SGDLS, YYNGEE. Trimming pared 4 bases from V and 9 bases from J, leaving 17 bases between. This CDR3 has 14 residues. The CDR3 nucleotides are TGTGCCAGCAGCCTCGGGGGGCAGGGGAGTGAGCAGTTCTTC. It encodes CASSLGGQGSEQFF. The full variable domain, rest sourced from reference TRBV9 and TRBJ2-1, is DSGVTQTPKHLITATGQRVTLRCSPRSGDLSVYWYQQSLDQGLQFLIQYYNGEERAKGNILERFSAQQFPDLHSELNLSSLELGDSALYFCASSLGGQGSEQFFGPGTRLTVL.

This sequence joins TRBV6-6 and TRBJ2-5, with D unclear. The CDR3 spans 13 residues. Trimming cost V 4 bases and J 4 bases, with 10 bases left between them. From germline, CDR1 is MNHNY and CDR2 SVGAGI (reference sequence). CDR3 sequence: CASSSTMGETQYF. The CDR3 bases are TGTGCCAGCAGTTCGACAATGGGAGAGACCCAGTACTTC.

This rearrangement joins TRBV19 to TRBJ1-3, with D tentatively TRBD1 (6 bases). Germline V lookup: CDR1 LNHDA, CDR2 SQIVND (reference sequence). V dropped 7 bases and J dropped 3 bases, with 13 bases sitting between them. This CDR3 region has 14 residues. CDR3 in DNA: TGTGCCAGTACCAGGGGCGTTTTTGGAAACACCATATATTTT. Translating gives CASTRGVFGNTIYF.

The chain couples TRBV5-6 to TRBJ2-1; D is ambiguous. This CDR3 has 18 residues. CDR1 SGHDT and CDR2 YYEEEE come from the germline V gene. V was pared by 0 bases and J by 2 bases, with 18 bases between. In DNA form, the CDR3 reads TGTGCCAGCAGCTTGGGCCCCGTGGCGGCGCAGCCCTACAATGAGCAGTTCTTC. Amino acids: CASSLGPVAAQPYNEQFF.

This chain joins TRBV20-1 and TRBJ2-1; TRBD2 matches 7 bases. Germline-derived CDR1 and CDR2 are DFQATT and SNEGSKA (reference sequence). V was clipped by 5 bases and J by 14 bases; unmatched bases: 3. This CDR3 has 9 residues. CDR3 sequence: CSAGGGKFF. In nucleotides, the CDR3 is TGCAGTGCTGGGGGAGGGAAGTTCTTC.

V and J are TRBV14 and TRBJ2-7; 7 nucleotides agree with TRBD2. The CDR3 has 13 amino acids. V dropped 1 base and J dropped 7; count of bases not matched to a gene: 4. Germline V gene lookup returns CDR1 SGHDN and CDR2 FVKESK. The CDR3 bases are TGTGCCAGCAGCCAAGTGCCGGGACTAGAGCAGTACTTC. Translating gives CASSQVPGLEQYF.

The V gene is TRBV19, the J gene TRBJ2-1; 10 bases are shared with TRBD2. There are 15 residues in the CDR3. With V trimmed by 3 bases and J by 5 bases, 4 bases remained unmatched. Germline lookup yields CDR1 LNHDA and CDR2 SQIVND (reference sequence). The CDR3 nucleotides read TGTGCCAGTAGTATGCAGGGACTAGCGAACAATGAGCAGTTCTTC. The encoded protein is CASSMQGLANNEQFF.

The chain combines TRBV10-3 with TRBJ1-5; 9 positions agree with TRBD1. After removal of 5 bases from V and 4 bases from J, the junction contained 9 bases not matched to a gene. This CDR3 contains 16 residues. Germline lookup yields CDR1 ENHRY and CDR2 SYGVKD. The CDR3 DNA reads as TGTGCCATCAGTCCCGGGACAGGGATGGAAAATCAGCCCCAGCATTTT. It is translated as CAISPGTGMENQPQHF.

The V gene is TRBV7-9, the J gene TRBJ1-1; the D gene is possibly TRBD1 (5 bases). CDR3 size: 17 residues. V lost 5 bases to trimming and J lost 1 base, with 20 bases between them. In germline, CDR1 is SEHNR, CDR2 FQNEAQ (reference sequence). CDR3 coding DNA: TGTGCCAGCAGCCTTCCTGCAGGGCCCAAGAGGAACACTGAAGCTTTCTTT. Translation gives CASSLPAGPKRNTEAFF.

This chain uses TRBV19 with TRBJ1-2, with D perhaps matching TRBD1 (6 bases). Trimming shortened V by 1 base and J by 3 bases, and 15 bases separated the two germline ends. The CDR3 is 16 residues long. Germline lookup yields CDR1 LNHDA and CDR2 SQIVND (reference sequence). CDR3 DNA sequence: TGTGCCAGTAGTATAGTCCCGGGACAATCGGACTATGGCTACACCTTC. Protein sequence: CASSIVPGQSDYGYTF.

The rearrangement links TRBV5-1 to TRBJ2-7; D might be TRBD1 (6 bases). V was cut by 0 bases and J by 2 bases, with 12 bases left in between. The CDR3 consists of 15 residues. Germline V gene data show CDR1 as SGHRS and CDR2 as YFSETQ. Written as DNA, the CDR3 is TGCGCCAGCAGCTTGGCCGGGGACAAGACCTACGAGCAGTACTTC. This codes for CASSLAGDKTYEQYF. The full variable domain, in which reference TRBV5-1 and TRBJ2-7 provide the parts outside the CDR3, is KAGVTQTPRYLIKTRGQQVTLSCSPISGHRSVSWYQQTPGQGLQFLFEYFSETQRNKGNFPGRFSGRQFSNSRSEMNVSTLELGDSALYLCASSLAGDKTYEQYFGPGTRLTVT.

The V call is TRBV2, the J call TRBJ2-4; D remains unclear. The ends were cut back, 3 bases at V and 0 bases at J, with 3 bases in the middle. Germline CDR1 and CDR2: SNHLY and FYNNEI. The length of the CDR3 is 13 residues. The CDR3 bases are TGTGCCAGCAGTGACCTAGCCAAAAACATTCAGTACTTC. Its translation is CASSDLAKNIQYF.

The chain has TRBV13 and TRBJ1-1; 7 bases map to TRBD1. After removal of 4 bases from V and 11 bases from J, the junction contained 13 bases not matched to a gene. The CDR3 extends over 14 amino acids. Germline V gives CDR1 PRHDT, CDR2 FYEKMQ (reference sequence). CDR3 sequence: CASSSQGGPSRAFF. DNA for the CDR3: TGTGCCAGCAGCTCCCAAGGGGGCCCTTCTCGTGCTTTCTTT.

The chain combines TRBV19 with TRBJ1-5; D call uncertain. Per the germline V gene, CDR1 is LNHDA and CDR2 is SQIVND (reference sequence). CDR3 length: 14 residues. The germline V and J ends were trimmed by 4 bases and 4 bases, with 11 bases remaining between them. In nucleotides, the CDR3 is TGTGCCAGTAGTAGAGCGGACGGAAATCAGCCCCAGCATTTT. Residues: CASSRADGNQPQHF.

This chain connects TRBV2 to TRBJ1-5; 7 bases align to TRBD1. V dropped 4 bases and J dropped 7; count of bases not matched to a gene: 7. The CDR3 sequence is 14 residues long. CDR1 and CDR2 from the germline V gene are SNHLY and FYNNEI. The CDR3, as DNA: TGTGCCAGCAGTGGACAGGGTAGGAGCCAGCCCCAGCATTTT. Amino acid sequence: CASSGQGRSQPQHF.

The chain carries TRBV28 and TRBJ1-2; 8 bases map to TRBD1. The CDR3 has 14 amino acids. After removal of 5 bases from V and 4 bases from J, the junction contained 6 bases not matched to a gene. In germline, CDR1 is MDHEN, CDR2 SYDVKM. The CDR3 here is CASSPPGGAYGYTF. The CDR3 DNA follows: TGTGCCAGCAGTCCTCCAGGGGGCGCCTATGGCTACACCTTC.

This clone was recorded only once. In nucleotides, the CDR3 is TGTGCCAGTACGGGGGTCTCTGGCAATCAGCCCCAGCATTTT. Its protein is CASTGVSGNQPQHF. The chain recombines TRBV6-1 with TRBJ1-5; possibly TRBD1 for D (5 bases). CDR1 and CDR2 (germline): MNHNS, SASEGT. This CDR3 region has 14 residues. The V gene lost 9 bases and the J gene lost 2 bases, with 14 bases spanning the gap.

The genes are TRBV5-6 and TRBJ2-3, with D perhaps TRBD2 (6 bases). Germline assignment: CDR1 SGHDT and CDR2 YYEEEE. This CDR3 region has 13 residues. V dropped 4 bases and J dropped 2 bases, with 8 bases sitting between them. CDR3 sequence reads: CASSRGNTDTQYF. The CDR3 region has the DNA TGTGCCAGCAGCCGCGGGAACACAGATACGCAGTATTTT.

The chain combines TRBV14 with TRBJ2-7; possible D gene TRBD2, 5 bases. V lost 4 bases, J lost 7 bases, and 11 bases lay in between. The CDR3 consists of 12 residues. Germline loops: CDR1 SGHDN, CDR2 FVKESK. In nucleotides, the CDR3 is TGTGCCAGCAGCCCCTACCCGGGGGAGCAGTACTTC. Protein sequence: CASSPYPGEQYF.

V is TRBV5-4 and J is TRBJ2-7, with a possible D match to TRBD2 (6 bases). The V end lost 4 bases, the J end lost 4 bases, and 15 bases lay between the germline ends. This CDR3 contains 14 residues. Germline V CDR1 and CDR2: SGHNT, YYREEE (reference sequence). The CDR3 sequence is CASSLLPRDYEQYF. For the CDR3, the DNA is TGTGCCAGCAGCCTATTACCGCGGGATTACGAGCAGTACTTC.

This clone was recorded a few times. The rearrangement uses TRBV7-2 and TRBJ2-3; 14 positions match TRBD2. The CDR3 spans 16 residues. J lost 2 bases, V lost 6 bases, and 4 bases had no gene match. Germline loops: CDR1 SGHTA, CDR2 FQGNSA. This CDR3 is CASRRTSGGYTDTQYF. In DNA form, the CDR3 reads TGTGCCAGCAGACGGACTAGCGGGGGGTACACAGATACGCAGTATTTT.

A remark on this clone: Germline and junction disagree at one end, which may indicate a read error. The chain carries TRBV4-2 and TRBJ2-5, with 9 bases that match TRBD1. Per the germline V gene, CDR1 is LGHNA and CDR2 is YNFKEQ. The CDR3 runs to 16 residues. In DNA form, the CDR3 reads TGTGCCAGCAGCCAAGAGAGGGGGACAGGGCAAGCGACCCAGTACTTC. Its protein product is CASSQERGTGQATQYF.

The table lists this clone with a few counts. The chain has TRBV29-1 and TRBJ1-5; 10 nucleotides align to TRBD1. V lost 6 bases and J lost 5; bases outside the gene matches: 7. Germline values: CDR1 SQVTM, CDR2 ANQGSEA. This CDR3 spans 14 amino acids. Here the CDR3 reads CSVQAGTGDQPQHF. The CDR3 DNA is TGCAGCGTCCAAGCCGGGACAGGGGATCAGCCCCAGCATTTT.

The chain is built from TRBV5-6 and TRBJ2-3; possible D gene TRBD2, 6 bases. The CDR3 is 15 amino acids. Germline V gene sequence: CDR1 SGHDT, CDR2 YYEEEE. Trimming removed 4 bases at V and 2 bases at J, with 14 bases between. CDR3 in amino acids: CASSQEGTYTDTQYF. The DNA of the CDR3 is TGTGCCAGCAGCCAAGAAGGGACTTACACAGATACGCAGTATTTT.

The V call is TRBV29-1, the J call TRBJ2-5; 7 nucleotides match TRBD1. There are 16 residues in the CDR3. V lost 3 bases, J lost 1 base, and 11 bases stayed unmatched. Germline-derived CDR1 and CDR2 are SQVTM and ANQGSEA. DNA for the CDR3: TGCAGCGTTGAGTTCCTAGGGGGCTTCTTCCAAGAGACCCAGTACTTC. Translation gives CSVEFLGGFFQETQYF.